This TCR beta chain was obtained from a study of T cell clonality in common variable immunodeficiency. Study findings and constraints: What drives increased CVID clonality needs T cell subpopulation sequencing. Compared with healthy controls, CVID subjects showed increased TCRbeta clonality, mostly in about a third. CVID subjects shared fewer TCRbeta clones than healthy controls did.

Equal genomic DNA amounts from CVID and control samples were sequenced. Some clones are missing from TCRdb's copy, which holds only in-frame ones; the method was immunoSEQ multiplex PCR. The repertoire shows tens of thousands of clones, none seen only once; the top ten take more than 2%. Germline CDR1 is SGHRS and CDR2 is YFSETQ. The V and J ends lost 4 bases and 4 bases, in that order; junction bases with no gene match: 7. The CDR3 runs 16 residues. This clone was seen repeatedly, ten times or more. Its cognate antigen is unknown. Read data end 3 residues before the CDR3 end; the end is taken from the germline J gene.

This TCR derives from a person aged 18 to 70 in good health. Material: peripheral blood mononuclear cells. This chain joins TRBV5-1 and TRBJ2-1, with 11 bases fitting TRBD1. The covered CDR3 bases are TGCGCCAGCAGCGGGTGGACAGGGGGCTTTTACAATGAG. This translates into CASSGWTGGFYNE. The complete CDR3 protein is CASSGWTGGFYNEQFF.